Below, 18 T cell receptor beta chains from the same sample are listed, as sequenced in a study of cytomegalovirus exposure and HLA in healthy donors. Primers for the PCR totalled 60 Vbeta and 13 Jbeta. TCRdb's copy holds only in-frame clones and misses some; the assay was immunoSEQ multiplex PCR. The sample records around 67,000 clones, around three quarters being singletons. The sample taken for sequencing was PBMCs. The receptors derive from a man aged 18 to 29 in good health and CMV-seropositive.

The chain is built from TRBV7-9 and TRBJ2-7; TRBD2 matches 13 bases. Looked up from germline, CDR1 is SEHNR and CDR2 is FQNEAQ (reference sequence). The CDR3 runs 16 residues. Losses at the gene ends were 3 bases for V and 7 bases for J; bases not matched to a gene: 9. CDR3 amino acids: CASSFLLAGGPGEQYF. CDR3 sequence (DNA): TGTGCCAGCAGCTTTTTACTAGCGGGAGGGCCCGGGGAGCAGTACTTC.

This clone appeared once. The chain couples TRBV5-4 to TRBJ1-1; D gene uncertain. V gave up 1 base and J gave up 4 bases, with 8 bases separating them. The germline CDR1 and CDR2 sequences are SGHNT and YYREEE (reference sequence). This CDR3 contains 13 residues. The CDR3 loop reads CASSLPKLTEAFF. CDR3 DNA: TGTGCCAGCAGCTTGCCCAAACTCACTGAAGCTTTCTTT.

The J gene is TRBJ1-4, the V gene TRBV6-5; perhaps TRBD1 as D (5 bases). V was trimmed by 6 bases and J by 5 bases, leaving 7 bases between them. The CDR3 covers 12 residues. CDR1 is MNHEY, CDR2 SVGAGI, per germline. The CDR3, as DNA: TGTGCCAGCAGGTCAGGGAATGAAAAACTGTTTTTT. This translates into CASRSGNEKLFF.

This chain uses TRBV5-4 with TRBJ2-7, with TRBD2 matching 7 bases. The CDR3 has 16 amino acids. The V gene's germline CDR1 is SGHNT and CDR2 YYREEE (reference sequence). V shed 5 bases and J 5 bases; nucleotides not matched to a gene: 16. This chain's CDR3 is CASSIELGEGRDEQYF. In DNA, the CDR3 is TGTGCCAGCAGTATCGAACTGGGGGAGGGAAGGGACGAGCAGTACTTC.

The chain links TRBV7-9 to TRBJ2-6, with TRBD1 matching over 12 bases. CDR1 and CDR2 from the germline V gene are SEHNR and FQNEAQ (reference sequence). Trimming cost V 3 bases and J 2 bases; bases outside gene matches: 2. The CDR3 loop spans 17 amino acids. CDR3 coding DNA: TGTGCCAGCAGCTTGGGGACAGGGGGCGCTGGGGCCAACGTCCTGACTTTC. Amino acid sequence: CASSLGTGGAGANVLTF.

V is TRBV6-5 and J is TRBJ1-1; D ambiguous. This CDR3 is built from 15 residues. Germline CDR1 reads MNHEY; CDR2 reads SVGAGI. Trimming cost V 2 bases and J 2 bases, with 12 bases left between them. CDR3 loop: CASSYELEGNTEAFF. The CDR3 coding sequence is TGTGCCAGCAGTTACGAGTTGGAGGGTAACACTGAAGCTTTCTTT.

This chain links TRBV7-8 with TRBJ1-4; no clear D gene. V was cut by 5 bases and J by 1 base, with 8 bases left in between. CDR3 length: 14 amino acids. The germline CDR1 and CDR2 sequences are SGHVS and FQNEAQ. CDR3 loop: CASSRDITNEKLFF. The CDR3 DNA follows: TGTGCCAGCAGCCGTGACATAACTAATGAAAAACTGTTTTTT.

The V gene is TRBV2, the J gene TRBJ2-5, with 9 bases that match TRBD2. Germline CDR1 and CDR2: SNHLY and FYNNEI. The CDR3 has 13 amino acids. Trimming at V came to 0 bases and at J to 9 bases, leaving 2 bases not matched to a gene. The DNA for the CDR3 is TGTGCCAGCAGTGAAGCCCAGCGGGGGGCCCAGTACTTC. Translation gives CASSEAQRGAQYF.

The V and J genes are TRBV6-5 and TRBJ1-4; maybe TRBD1 (6 bases). The germline V gene encodes CDR1 MNHEY and CDR2 SVGAGI. V lost 2 bases, J lost 7 bases, and 14 bases lay in between. The CDR3 has 15 residues. The CDR3 DNA reads as TGTGCCAGCAGTTACGGGGGGGCGAAGGGTGAAAAACTGTTTTTT. As protein: CASSYGGAKGEKLFF.

This clone was detected once. The V and J genes are TRBV6-1 and TRBJ2-4; 7 bases fit TRBD1. Trimming at V came to 4 bases and at J to 15 bases, leaving 6 bases not matched to a gene. The length of the CDR3 is 11 residues. Germline V gene sequence: CDR1 MNHNS, CDR2 SASEGT. The CDR3 reads CASSARDSTYF. CDR3 bases: TGTGCCAGCAGTGCCCGGGACAGCACGTACTTC.

J is TRBJ1-5 and V is TRBV4-1; no definite D call. Trimming took off 1 base at V and 1 base at J, with 11 bases between the two ends. The CDR3 spans 16 residues. The germline gives CDR1 MGHRA, CDR2 YSYEKL. CDR3 bases: TGCGCCAGCAGCCAAGGGCCGGGAGTAAGCAATCAGCCCCAGCATTTT. The encoded protein is CASSQGPGVSNQPQHF.

This clone came up a few times. The chain joins TRBV28 to TRBJ1-4; D gene uncertain. CDR1 and CDR2 (germline): MDHEN, SYDVKM. The germline V and J ends were trimmed by 3 bases and 4 bases, with 15 bases remaining between them. The CDR3 runs 16 residues. The CDR3 DNA is TGTGCCAGCAGTTTCCCCCCGGACGGGGTTAATGAAAAACTGTTTTTT. This translates into CASSFPPDGVNEKLFF.

The rearrangement uses TRBV7-8 and TRBJ2-1, with D uncertain. The CDR3 runs to 13 residues. The V gene lost 5 bases and the J gene lost 4 bases, with 9 bases spanning the gap. CDR1 and CDR2 (germline): SGHVS, FQNEAQ. The chain's CDR3 is CASSLPSYNEQFF. In DNA form, the CDR3 reads TGTGCCAGCAGCCTCCCCAGTTACAATGAGCAGTTCTTC.

This clone showed up just once. The chain employs TRBV19 and TRBJ1-1; weak D call: TRBD1 (5 bases). Trimming pared 5 bases from V and 1 base from J, leaving 8 bases between. CDR3 size: 13 residues. Per the germline V gene, CDR1 is LNHDA and CDR2 is SQIVND (reference sequence). DNA of the CDR3: TGTGCCAGTAGTCAGCAGGGGAACACTGAAGCTTTCTTT. It codes for CASSQQGNTEAFF. The whole variable domain, remainder taken from reference TRBV19 and TRBJ1-1, is DGGITQSPKYLFRKEGQNVTLSCEQNLNHDAMYWYRQDPGQGLRLIYYSQIVNDFQKGDIAEGYSVSREKKESFPLTVTSAQKNPTAFYLCASSQQGNTEAFFGQGTRLTVV.

The V gene is TRBV2, the J gene TRBJ1-1; 7 nucleotides agree with TRBD1. Germline CDR1 is SNHLY and CDR2 is FYNNEI. The CDR3 length is 12 residues. The V segment lost 6 bases and the J segment 3 bases; nucleotides outside the gene matches: 1. In nucleotides, the CDR3 is TGTGCCAGCAGGACAGGGTACACTGAAGCTTTCTTT. It translates to CASRTGYTEAFF.

V gene TRBV4-1 combines with J gene TRBJ2-5, with TRBD2 identical over 8 bases. Unmatched junction bases numbered 6, after V lost 4 bases and J lost 5 bases. The CDR3 sequence is 14 residues long. Germline V lookup: CDR1 MGHRA, CDR2 YSYEKL. The CDR3 DNA follows: TGCGCCAGCAGCCTCCGGGAGGGGGGCGAGACCCAGTACTTC. Translation gives CASSLREGGETQYF.

The rearrangement uses TRBV14 and TRBJ1-2; 7 positions match TRBD1. The CDR3 extends over 14 amino acids. V lost 3 bases to trimming and J lost 3 bases; unmatched junction nucleotides: 4. The V gene's germline CDR1 is SGHDN and CDR2 FVKESK. CDR3 protein: CASSQYQGDYGYTF. DNA for the CDR3: TGTGCCAGCAGCCAGTATCAGGGGGACTATGGCTACACCTTC. The full variable domain, in which reference TRBV14 and TRBJ1-2 provide the parts outside the CDR3, is EAGVTQFPSHSVIEKGQTVTLRCDPISGHDNLYWYRRVMGKEIKFLLHFVKESKQDESGMPNNRFLAERTGGTYSTLKVQPAELEDSGVYFCASSQYQGDYGYTFGSGTRLTVV.

This clone was counted only a few times. J is TRBJ2-3 and V is TRBV10-1; D possibly corresponds to TRBD1 (5 bases). The CDR3 contains 15 residues. V was pared by 2 bases and J by 0 bases, with 9 bases between. Germline V gene lookup returns CDR1 WNHNN and CDR2 SYGVQD (reference sequence). This CDR3 is CASSEGSGSTDTQYF. Written as DNA, the CDR3 is TGCGCCAGCAGTGAGGGGTCAGGGAGCACAGATACGCAGTATTTT.